This T cell receptor beta chain was obtained from a study of blood T cell repertoires in COVID-19. Repertoires were generated with immunoSEQ multiplex PCR, while TCRdb's copy carries only in-frame clones and drops some. This table has approximately 280,000 clones, 89% appearing once. CDR3 length: 16 residues. Germline lookup yields CDR1 LNHDA and CDR2 SQIVND (reference sequence). The chain has TRBV19 and TRBJ1-5; D ambiguous. The specimen was peripheral blood. The clonotype originates from a man between 50 and 59 years old with acute or convalescent COVID-19. For the CDR3, the DNA is TGTGCTTCGATTAGTATGGGCTCCGCTTCTAATCAGCCCCAGCATTTT. This codes for CASISMGSASNQPQHF. Full variable domain (outside the CDR3, taken from reference TRBV19 and TRBJ1-5): DGGITQSPKYLFRKEGQNVTLSCEQNLNHDAMYWYRQDPGQGLRLIYYSQIVNDFQKGDIAEGYSVSREKKESFPLTVTSAQKNPTAFYLCASISMGSASNQPQHFGDGTRLSIL.